This T cell receptor (beta chain) was found in a study of blood T cell repertoires in COVID-19. Measured with immunoSEQ multiplex PCR; TCRdb has only the in-frame clones, and not every one. The table includes 350,000 to 450,000 clones, over 75% detected once. The CDR3 sequence is 11 residues long. V was trimmed by 5 bases and J by 7 bases, leaving 5 bases between them. The TCR was taken from a woman younger than 35 who had been exposed to COVID-19. Sequencing was performed on PBMCs or T cells enriched from blood (not recorded which). The chain has TRBV12-3 or TRBV12-4 and TRBJ2-2; no clear D. For the CDR3, the DNA is TGTGCCAGCAGTCCGTACGGGGAGCTGTTTTTT. Its translation: CASSPYGELFF.